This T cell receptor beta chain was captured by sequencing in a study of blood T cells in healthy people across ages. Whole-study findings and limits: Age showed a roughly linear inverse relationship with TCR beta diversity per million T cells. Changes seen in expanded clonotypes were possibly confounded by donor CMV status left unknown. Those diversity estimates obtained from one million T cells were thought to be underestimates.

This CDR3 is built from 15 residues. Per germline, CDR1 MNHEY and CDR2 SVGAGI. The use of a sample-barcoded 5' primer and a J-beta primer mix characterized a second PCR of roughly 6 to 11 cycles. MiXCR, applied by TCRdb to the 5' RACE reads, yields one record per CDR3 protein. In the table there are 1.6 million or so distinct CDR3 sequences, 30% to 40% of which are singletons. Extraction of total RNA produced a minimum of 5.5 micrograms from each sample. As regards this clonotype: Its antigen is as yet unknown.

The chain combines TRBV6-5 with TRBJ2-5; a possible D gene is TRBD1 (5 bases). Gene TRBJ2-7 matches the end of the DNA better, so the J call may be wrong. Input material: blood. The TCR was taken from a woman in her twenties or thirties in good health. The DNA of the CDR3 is TGTGCCAGCAGTTCGACATCGACAGCATCCTACGAGCAGTACTTC. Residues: CASSSTSTASYEQYF.